This T cell receptor (beta chain) derives from a study of CD4 and CD8 cells across lung adenocarcinoma regions. This clonotype occurred once. The CDR3 runs to 13 residues. CDR1 is SGHRS and CDR2 is YFSETQ in the germline V gene. TCRdb reanalysed the PCR reads using MiXCR and keeps one entry per CDR3 protein. This sample has some 18,000 distinct CDR3 sequences, with 50% found just once. Donors had localized lung adenocarcinoma, a non-small cell lung cancer. Sequencing was done on a sample of CD8+ T cells from the margin of a lung tumor. The clonotype was recovered from a male donor with lung adenocarcinoma. The CD4 and CD8 labels of this study may be unreliable. This chain connects TRBV5-1 to TRBJ2-5, with no clear D. The J call may be incorrect, as the DNA end agrees better with TRBJ2-1. DNA of the CDR3: TGCGCCAGCAGCTTGTCGGGCGAAACCGAGCAGTTCTTC. Translated: CASSLSGETEQFF.